The 10 T cell receptor beta chains reported below all come from one sample, sequenced in a study of early T cells in non-severe SARS-CoV-2 infection. TCRdb reprocessed the 5' RACE reads with MiXCR, giving one entry per CDR3 protein. Of about 35,000 distinct CDR3 sequences in the sample, about 6% were seen once. Sequenced material: whole blood. These receptors came from an adult who was a healthcare worker with PCR-confirmed SARS-CoV-2 infection or an uninfected control (not recorded which).

In its sample, this clonotype was seen many times. The chain links TRBV3-1 to TRBJ1-1; D uncertain. The CDR3 loop spans 14 amino acids. Germline CDR1 is LGHDT and CDR2 is YNNKEL (reference sequence). Trimming pared 0 bases from V and 0 bases from J, leaving 5 bases between. The CDR3 DNA is TGTGCCAGCAGCCAAGATGGAGTGAACACTGAAGCTTTCTTT. Translating it yields CASSQDGVNTEAFF.

This clonotype was seen repeatedly, ten times or more. The chain carries TRBV30 and TRBJ2-7; 8 bases are a match to TRBD1. CDR1 is GTSNPN, CDR2 SVGIG, per germline (reference sequence). The CDR3 is 12 amino acids. J gave up 3 bases and V 4 bases, and 2 bases lay outside the gene matches. The CDR3 sequence: CAWTRGRYEQYF. The CDR3 DNA follows: TGTGCCTGGACCAGGGGGCGCTACGAGCAGTACTTC.

This clonotype has ten or more counts. The rearrangement links TRBV28 to TRBJ2-2; tentatively, D is TRBD2 (6 bases). The CDR3 runs 17 residues. Per the germline V gene, CDR1 is MDHEN and CDR2 is SYDVKM. V lost 5 bases, J lost 1 base, and 17 bases lay in between. The CDR3 here is CASSPNRAGLNTGELFF. CDR3 in DNA: TGTGCCAGCAGTCCCAACCGGGCGGGGCTGAACACCGGGGAGCTGTTTTTT.

The rearrangement uses TRBV24-1 and TRBJ2-2; unclear D gene. Germline V gene lookup returns CDR1 KGHDR and CDR2 SFDVKD. V lost 5 bases, J lost 4 bases, and 10 bases lay in between. CDR3 length: 14 residues. The CDR3 spells CATSVSFLTGELFF. The CDR3 coding sequence is TGTGCCACCAGTGTCTCGTTCCTCACCGGGGAGCTGTTTTTT.

This clonotype was seen repeatedly, ten times or more. The chain recombines TRBV9 with TRBJ2-2, with 10 bases that match TRBD1. This CDR3 has 17 residues. V was pared by 4 bases and J by 3 bases, with 9 bases of the junction left unmatched. Germline CDR1 SGDLS, CDR2 YYNGEE. The CDR3 loop reads CASSPTTGGSDTGELFF. The CDR3 DNA reads as TGTGCCAGCAGCCCAACGACAGGGGGCAGCGACACCGGGGAGCTGTTTTTT.

This clonotype occurred many times. The rearrangement uses TRBV3-1 and TRBJ2-1; D unresolved. The CDR3 is 14 amino acids. V gave up 0 bases and J gave up 6 bases, with 9 bases separating them. Germline lookup yields CDR1 LGHDT and CDR2 YNNKEL (reference sequence). CDR3 residues: CASSQDVWGNEQFF. The CDR3 DNA reads as TGTGCCAGCAGCCAAGATGTGTGGGGCAATGAGCAGTTCTTC.

This clonotype was counted between two and nine times. The rearrangement uses TRBV20-1 and TRBJ1-2; D is undetermined. The length of the CDR3 is 13 residues. Germline assignment: CDR1 DFQATT and CDR2 SNEGSKA (reference sequence). V was clipped by 1 base and J by 3 bases, with 9 bases between them. CDR3 sequence: CSARVEAYYGYTF. DNA of the CDR3: TGCAGTGCTAGAGTTGAAGCCTACTATGGCTACACCTTC.

V gene TRBV19 combines with J gene TRBJ2-7; weak D call: TRBD1 (6 bases). V lost 5 bases, J lost 2 bases, and 16 bases lay in between. The CDR3 length is 15 residues. Germline V gene data show CDR1 as LNHDA and CDR2 as SQIVND (reference sequence). CDR3 loop: CASSPHTGKAYEQYF. In DNA, the CDR3 is TGTGCCAGTAGTCCCCACACAGGGAAGGCCTACGAGCAGTACTTC.

This clonotype was counted ten times or more. This chain uses TRBV5-1 with TRBJ1-2; 7 bases map to TRBD1. The J segment lost 1 base and the V segment lost 4 bases, leaving 10 bases of the junction unmatched. The CDR3 totals 16 residues. The germline V gene has CDR1 SGHRS and CDR2 YFSETQ. This CDR3 reads CASSAGDSRRNYGYTF. In nucleotides, the CDR3 is TGCGCCAGCAGCGCGGGGGACAGCCGCCGTAACTATGGCTACACCTTC.

This chain uses TRBV12-3 or TRBV12-4 with TRBJ1-2; tentative D call: TRBD1 (5 bases). CDR3 length: 11 amino acids. The V and J ends lost 1 base and 8 bases respectively, with 5 bases between them. CDR3 loop: CASSLGDGYTF. CDR3 DNA sequence: TGTGCCAGCAGTTTAGGGGACGGCTACACCTTC.